The 26 T cell receptor beta chains below come from one sample, sequenced in a study of post-analysis software for immune sequencing data. Regarding the study as a whole: Controls had lower frequencies than patients of five or six TRBV segments, which included TRBV5-6, TRBV5-1 and TRBV20-1.

No antigen has been identified for these receptors. Incorporated into the TCR beta cDNA libraries were unique molecular identifiers, which served to reduce PCR and sequencing biases. TCRdb recomputed calls from the PCR reads with MiXCR, one row per CDR3 protein. The sample holds over 700,000 distinct CDR3 sequences, roughly 30% seen once. The sample was blood. The origin of the receptors is a girl aged 5 to 17 with multiple sclerosis.

This clonotype was detected ten times or more. This chain connects TRBV29-1 to TRBJ2-7; TRBD1 aligns across 11 bases. CDR1 SQVTM and CDR2 ANQGSEA come from the germline V gene. Trimming cost V 4 bases and J 4 bases; bases outside gene matches: 6. This CDR3 is built from 14 residues. For the CDR3, the DNA is TGCAGCGTTGCCCGGACAGGGGGCTTGTACGAGCAGTACTTC. As protein: CSVARTGGLYEQYF.

This clonotype was counted a few times. CDR3 bases: TGCGCCAGCGGCTATCCAGGGAGAGGGAACAATGAGCAGTTCTTC. Translation: CASGYPGRGNNEQFF. This chain connects TRBV5-1 to TRBJ2-1, with D perhaps assigned TRBD1 or TRBD2 (5 bases each). CDR3 length: 15 residues. V lost 7 bases to trimming and J lost 5 bases, with 19 bases between them. The germline V gene has CDR1 SGHRS and CDR2 YFSETQ.

There are a few counts of this clonotype. This rearrangement joins TRBV7-2 to TRBJ1-2; 7 bases map to TRBD1. Germline CDR1 and CDR2: SGHTA and FQGNSA. This CDR3 comprises 18 residues. Trimming at V came to 1 base and at J to 5 bases, leaving 16 bases not matched to a gene. The CDR3 DNA is TGTGCCAGCAGCTTAGTCGGCGGAGGACAGGCGAAAACTTATGGCTACACCTTC. It is translated as CASSLVGGGQAKTYGYTF.

This clonotype was counted a few times. J is TRBJ1-4 and V is TRBV15; D not resolved. Trimming took 3 bases from V and 8 from J, leaving 13 bases between them. This CDR3 region has 14 residues. Germline-derived CDR1 and CDR2 are LNHNV and YYDKDF (reference sequence). CDR3: CATSSRVSDEKLFF. The CDR3 region has the DNA TGTGCCACCAGCAGTAGGGTGTCGGACGAAAAACTGTTTTTT.

This rearrangement joins TRBV12-3 or TRBV12-4 to TRBJ2-1; 7 bases map to TRBD2. The CDR3 covers 12 residues. Trimming took 8 bases from V and 8 from J; bases not matched to a gene: 6. The CDR3 reads CASGRLAYEQFF. DNA of the CDR3: TGTGCCAGCGGCCGACTAGCTTATGAGCAGTTCTTC.

In this sample, this clonotype turned up a few times. V and J are TRBV20-1 and TRBJ2-7; TRBD1 matches 8 bases. Germline trimming cut 6 bases from V and 5 bases from J; bases unmatched to any gene: 12. CDR1 and CDR2 (germline): DFQATT, SNEGSKA (reference sequence). The CDR3 sequence is 14 residues long. For the CDR3, the DNA is TGCAGTGCCCTAGGGCTCCCAGGGGGCCACGAGCAGTACTTC. It translates to CSALGLPGGHEQYF.

As regards this clonotype: One end of the junction is discordant with germline, which a read error may explain. The chain recombines TRBV3-1 with TRBJ1-2; D possibly corresponds to TRBD1 (5 bases). The CDR3 runs 15 residues. Germline V gene lookup returns CDR1 LGHDT and CDR2 YNNKEL (reference sequence). CDR3 in DNA: TGTGCCGGCAGCCAAGATCTTGGGGCAGACTATGGCTACACCTTC. This gives the protein CAGSQDLGADYGYTF.

This clonotype was counted only a few times. The rearrangement links TRBV12-3 or TRBV12-4 to TRBJ2-5; D tentatively fits TRBD1 or TRBD2 (6 bases each). The CDR3 length is 15 residues. V lost 4 bases to trimming and J lost 5 bases, with 17 bases between them. CDR3 DNA sequence: TGTGCCAGCAGTTCCCCCGCCGGGGGCGGGGAGACCCAGTACTTC. This codes for CASSSPAGGGETQYF.

The chain employs TRBV15 and TRBJ2-3; D call uncertain. The V gene lost 0 bases and the J gene lost 6 bases, with 7 bases spanning the gap. The germline V gene has CDR1 LNHNV and CDR2 YYDKDF (reference sequence). CDR3 length equals 13 residues. The CDR3 is CATSRDKTDTQYF. The CDR3, as DNA: TGTGCCACCAGCAGAGATAAAACCGATACGCAGTATTTT.

This clonotype occurred a few times. One junction end disagrees with the germline gene, perhaps due to a read error. The chain joins TRBV20-1 to TRBJ2-7; TRBD2 might be the D (6 bases). The CDR3 has 14 residues. Germline-derived CDR1 and CDR2 are DFQATT and SNEGSKA (reference sequence). The DNA for the CDR3 is TGCAGTGCTAGTCGTTATACTAGCTCCCACGAGCAGTACTTC. Protein sequence: CSASRYTSSHEQYF.

Only a few counts were recorded for this clonotype. CDR3 nucleotide sequence: TGCGCCAGCAGCCCACAGGTCCTCAGGACAGATACGCAGTATTTT. It specifies CASSPQVLRTDTQYF. The chain is built from TRBV5-1 and TRBJ2-3; D is possibly TRBD1 (5 bases). The CDR3 is 15 amino acids. V lost 4 bases to trimming and J lost 3 bases, with 15 bases between them. Germline V CDR1 and CDR2: SGHRS, YFSETQ.

This clonotype has a single count. The chain joins TRBV10-3 to TRBJ2-5; no clear D. Gene TRBJ2-7 matches the end of the DNA better, so the J call may be wrong. Germline V lookup: CDR1 ENHRY, CDR2 SYGVKD. This CDR3 is 14 amino acids long. CDR3 DNA: TGTGCCATCAGAAGTCACAGTTTTCCCTACGAGCAGTACTTC. This codes for CAIRSHSFPYEQYF.

The chain has TRBV6-4 and TRBJ2-3, with 9 bases lining up with TRBD2. V shed 6 bases, J shed 4 bases, and the junction held 8 bases outside the gene matches. This CDR3 has 15 residues. The germline gives CDR1 MRHNA, CDR2 SNTAGT. The CDR3 bases are TGTGCCAGCAGCAGGACTAGCGATTTCGCAGATACGCAGTATTTT. It encodes CASSRTSDFADTQYF.

This clonotype was detected only once. Sequence at one end of the junction differs from germline and may be a read error. The chain employs TRBV20-1 and TRBJ2-7; tentative D call: TRBD2 (5 bases). This CDR3 region has 11 residues. Germline CDR1 DFQATT, CDR2 SNEGSKA (reference sequence). The CDR3 DNA sequence: TGCAGTGGGGCGGAGGCCTACGAGCGGTACTTC. Translating it yields CSGAEAYERYF.

In the case of this clonotype: At one of its ends the junction is not consistent with the germline gene, which may arise from a read error. The V gene is TRBV12-3 or TRBV12-4, the J gene TRBJ2-7; D not resolved. The CDR3 length is 14 residues. The CDR3 protein is CASSVGRSSYVQYF. CDR3 in DNA: TGTGCCAGCAGTGTGGGTAGGAGCTCCTACGTGCAGTACTTC.

This clonotype was counted between two and nine times. The gene calls are TRBV15 and TRBJ2-1; 12 bases map to TRBD2. Germline V gene sequence: CDR1 LNHNV, CDR2 YYDKDF (reference sequence). This CDR3 has 17 amino acids. V shed 0 bases, J shed 8 bases, and the junction held 8 bases outside the gene matches. Here the CDR3 DNA reads TGTGCCACCAGCAGAGACCCGACTAGCGGGGGTGGGGATGAGCAGTTCTTC. Protein: CATSRDPTSGGGDEQFF. The variable domain in full, completed from reference TRBV15 and TRBJ2-1, reads DAMVIQNPRYQVTQFGKPVTLSCSQTLNHNVMYWYQQKSSQAPKLLFHYYDKDFNNEADTPDNFQSRRPNTSFCFLDIRSPGLGDTAMYLCATSRDPTSGGGDEQFFGPGTRLTVL.

The chain couples TRBV5-1 to TRBJ2-5, with D tentatively TRBD2 (5 bases). The CDR3 is made up of 15 amino acids. Germline V CDR1 and CDR2: SGHRS, YFSETQ. V was cut by 3 bases and J by 5 bases, with 17 bases left in between. CDR3 region: CASSSTSGSWETQYF. CDR3 coding DNA: TGCGCCAGCAGCTCCACTAGTGGGAGTTGGGAGACCCAGTACTTC. The full variable domain, completed using reference TRBV5-1 and TRBJ2-5, is KAGVTQTPRYLIKTRGQQVTLSCSPISGHRSVSWYQQTPGQGLQFLFEYFSETQRNKGNFPGRFSGRQFSNSRSEMNVSTLELGDSALYLCASSSTSGSWETQYFGPGTRLLVL.

V gene TRBV3-1 combines with J gene TRBJ1-4, with D hard to call. The germline gives CDR1 LGHDT, CDR2 YNNKEL (reference sequence). V shed 4 bases and J shed 8 bases, with 14 bases lying between them. CDR3 length: 14 amino acids. CDR3 sequence: CASSPRGLQEKLFF. The CDR3 nucleotides read TGTGCCAGCAGCCCCCGAGGGCTTCAGGAAAAACTGTTTTTT. The variable domain in full, completed from reference TRBV3-1 and TRBJ1-4, reads DTAVSQTPKYLVTQMGNDKSIKCEQNLGHDTMYWYKQDSKKFLKIMFSYNNKELIINETVPNRFSPKSPDKAHLNLHINSLELGDSAVYFCASSPRGLQEKLFFGSGTQLSVL.

The chain has TRBV18 and TRBJ2-1, with TRBD2 matching 10 bases. The J call may be wrong; the DNA end is better matched by TRBJ2-7. Germline values: CDR1 KGHSH, CDR2 LQKENI. The CDR3 is 16 residues long. The CDR3 DNA sequence: TGTGCCAGCTCACCACCCCTACTAGCGGGACCCAATGAGCAGTACTTC. It yields the protein CASSPPLLAGPNEQYF.

The chain has TRBV20-1 and TRBJ2-1; TRBD2 aligns across 11 bases. V dropped 1 base and J dropped 4; count of bases not matched to a gene: 6. Germline V CDR1 and CDR2: DFQATT, SNEGSKA (reference sequence). The CDR3 covers 16 residues. CDR3 sequence: CSARGTGTSGYNEQFF. CDR3 DNA sequence: TGCAGTGCTAGAGGAACAGGGACTAGCGGATACAATGAGCAGTTCTTC.

This clonotype was detected ten times or more. The DNA for the CDR3 is TGCAGCGTTGCTGACCTAAACTATGGCTACACCTTC. Its protein is CSVADLNYGYTF. V usage is TRBV29-1 and J usage is TRBJ1-2; D remains ambiguous. Deletions cut 4 bases from V and 2 bases from J, with 8 bases between. CDR1 and CDR2 from the germline V gene are SQVTM and ANQGSEA. CDR3 length: 12 residues.

In this sample, this clonotype turned up many times. The rearrangement links TRBV12-5 to TRBJ2-3, with 13 nucleotides matching TRBD2. This CDR3 spans 20 amino acids. The V and J ends lost 0 bases and 5 bases, in that order; junction bases with no gene match: 14. Germline V lookup: CDR1 LGHNT, CDR2 FRNRAP. The CDR3 coding sequence is TGTGCTAGTGGTTTGGTACGCAGGACTAGCGGGGGTATTACAGGAGATACGCAGTATTTT. This encodes CASGLVRRTSGGITGDTQYF. Full variable domain (missing parts from reference TRBV12-5 and TRBJ2-3): DARVTQTPRHKVTEMGQEVTMRCQPILGHNTVFWYRQTMMQGLELLAYFRNRAPLDDSGMPKDRFSAEMPDATLATLKIQPSEPRDSAVYFCASGLVRRTSGGITGDTQYFGPGTRLTVL.

This chain connects TRBV5-1 to TRBJ2-5; the D is unclear. CDR1 and CDR2 (germline): SGHRS, YFSETQ. Trimming left V 3 bases short and J 5 bases short, with 11 bases between. The CDR3 has 13 amino acids. The DNA of the CDR3 is TGCGCCAGCAGCTGGACCCCTGGGGAGACCCAGTACTTC. Residues: CASSWTPGETQYF.

The rearrangement uses TRBV5-1 and TRBJ2-3; the D is unclear. The V and J ends lost 0 bases and 3 bases respectively, with 8 bases between them. Per the germline V gene, CDR1 is SGHRS and CDR2 is YFSETQ. The CDR3 spans 14 residues. This chain's CDR3 is CASSLVRKTDTQYF. CDR3 DNA sequence: TGCGCCAGCAGCTTGGTACGGAAAACAGATACGCAGTATTTT.

The chain recombines TRBV6-6 with TRBJ1-1; D is unresolved. Germline CDR1 reads MNHNY; CDR2 reads SVGAGI (reference sequence). This CDR3 has 13 residues. Trimming shortened V by 5 bases and J by 1 base, and 8 bases separated the two germline ends. In DNA, the CDR3 is TGTGCCAGCAGTGCCCGGCCGAACACTGAAGCTTTCTTT. Its protein is CASSARPNTEAFF.

The CDR3 DNA reads TGTGCCAGCAGCCGGTTCACCTTC. This encodes CASSRFTF. The V gene is TRBV9, the J gene TRBJ1-2; D not certain. V shed 4 bases and J shed 13 bases, with 5 bases lying between them. CDR1 SGDLS and CDR2 YYNGEE come from the germline V gene. CDR3 length equals 8 residues.